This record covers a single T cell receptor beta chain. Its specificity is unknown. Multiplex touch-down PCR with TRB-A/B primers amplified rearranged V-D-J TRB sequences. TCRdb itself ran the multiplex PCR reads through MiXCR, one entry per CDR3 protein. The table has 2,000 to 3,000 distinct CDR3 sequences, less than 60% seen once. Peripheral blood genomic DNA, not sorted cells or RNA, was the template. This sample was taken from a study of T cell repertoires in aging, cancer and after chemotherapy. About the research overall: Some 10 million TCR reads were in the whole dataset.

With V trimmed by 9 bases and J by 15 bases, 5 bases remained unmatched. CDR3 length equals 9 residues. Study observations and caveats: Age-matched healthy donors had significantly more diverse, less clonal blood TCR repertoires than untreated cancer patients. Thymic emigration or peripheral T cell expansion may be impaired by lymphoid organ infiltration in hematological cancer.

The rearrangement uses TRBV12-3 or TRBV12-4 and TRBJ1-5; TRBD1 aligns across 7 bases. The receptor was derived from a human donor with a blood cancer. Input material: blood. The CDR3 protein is CARCGQVHF. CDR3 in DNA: TGTGCCAGATGTGGACAGGTGCATTTT.